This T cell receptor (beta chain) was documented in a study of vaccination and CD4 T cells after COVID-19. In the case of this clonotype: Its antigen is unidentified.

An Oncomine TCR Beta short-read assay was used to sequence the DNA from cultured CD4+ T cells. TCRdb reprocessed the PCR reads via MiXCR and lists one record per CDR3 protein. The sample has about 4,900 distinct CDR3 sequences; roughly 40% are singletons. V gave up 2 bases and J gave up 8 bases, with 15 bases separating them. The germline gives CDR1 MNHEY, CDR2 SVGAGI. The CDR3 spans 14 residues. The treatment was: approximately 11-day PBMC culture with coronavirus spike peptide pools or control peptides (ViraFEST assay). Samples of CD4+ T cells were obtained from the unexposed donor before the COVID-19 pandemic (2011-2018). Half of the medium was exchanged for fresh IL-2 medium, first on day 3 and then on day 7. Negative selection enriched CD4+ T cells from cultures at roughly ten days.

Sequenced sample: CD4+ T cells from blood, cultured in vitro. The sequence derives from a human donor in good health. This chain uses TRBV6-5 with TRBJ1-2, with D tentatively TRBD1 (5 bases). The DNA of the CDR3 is TGTGCCAGCAGTTACACGAAGGGGTTAGGAGGCTACACCTTC. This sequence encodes CASSYTKGLGGYTF.